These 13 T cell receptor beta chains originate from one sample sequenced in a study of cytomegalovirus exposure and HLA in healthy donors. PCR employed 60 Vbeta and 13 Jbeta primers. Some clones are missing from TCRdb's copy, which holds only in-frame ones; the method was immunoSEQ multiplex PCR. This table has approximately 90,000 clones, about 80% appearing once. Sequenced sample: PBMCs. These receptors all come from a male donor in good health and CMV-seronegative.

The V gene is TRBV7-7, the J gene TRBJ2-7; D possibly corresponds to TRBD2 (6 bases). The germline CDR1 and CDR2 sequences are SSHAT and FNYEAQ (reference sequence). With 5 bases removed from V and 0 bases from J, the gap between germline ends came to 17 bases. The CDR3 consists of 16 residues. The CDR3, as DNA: TGTGCCAGCAGCCAGAGACGGACTAATTCCTCCTACGAGCAGTACTTC. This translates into CASSQRRTNSSYEQYF.

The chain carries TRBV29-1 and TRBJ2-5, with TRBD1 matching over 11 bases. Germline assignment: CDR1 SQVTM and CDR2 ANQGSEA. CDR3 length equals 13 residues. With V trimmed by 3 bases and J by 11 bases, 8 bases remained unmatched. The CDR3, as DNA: TGCAGCGTTGAGGGACAGGGGGGTAGGGAGCAGTACTTC. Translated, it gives CSVEGQGGREQYF.

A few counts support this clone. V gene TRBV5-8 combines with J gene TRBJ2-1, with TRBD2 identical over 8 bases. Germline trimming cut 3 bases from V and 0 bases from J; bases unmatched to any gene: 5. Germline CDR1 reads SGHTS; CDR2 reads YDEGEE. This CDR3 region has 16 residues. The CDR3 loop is CASSSRSGSSYNEQFF. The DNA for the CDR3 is TGTGCCAGCAGCTCAAGGAGCGGGAGCTCCTACAATGAGCAGTTCTTC. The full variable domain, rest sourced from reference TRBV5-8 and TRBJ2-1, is EAGVTQSPTHLIKTRGQQATLRCSPISGHTSVYWYQQALGLGLQFLLWYDEGEERNRGNFPPRFSGRQFPNYSSELNVNALELEDSALYLCASSSRSGSSYNEQFFGPGTRLTVL.

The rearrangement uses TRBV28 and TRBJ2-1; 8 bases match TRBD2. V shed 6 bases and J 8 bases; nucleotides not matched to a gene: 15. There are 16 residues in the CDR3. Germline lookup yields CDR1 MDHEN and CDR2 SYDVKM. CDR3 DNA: TGTGCCAGCAGCCTCTTTACGGGGGGGCTACTTTATGAGCAGTTCTTC. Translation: CASSLFTGGLLYEQFF.

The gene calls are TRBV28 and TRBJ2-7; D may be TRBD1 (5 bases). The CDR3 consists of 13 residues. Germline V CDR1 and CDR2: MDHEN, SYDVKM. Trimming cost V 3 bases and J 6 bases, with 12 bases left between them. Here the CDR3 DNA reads TGTGCCAGCAGTTTCCAGGGAATAGGCGAGCAGTACTTC. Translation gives CASSFQGIGEQYF.

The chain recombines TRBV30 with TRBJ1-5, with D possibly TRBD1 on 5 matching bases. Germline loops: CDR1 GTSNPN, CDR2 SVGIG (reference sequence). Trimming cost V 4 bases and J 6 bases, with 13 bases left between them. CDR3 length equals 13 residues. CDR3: CAWTSGGGQPQHF. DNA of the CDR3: TGTGCCTGGACATCGGGGGGGGGTCAGCCCCAGCATTTT.

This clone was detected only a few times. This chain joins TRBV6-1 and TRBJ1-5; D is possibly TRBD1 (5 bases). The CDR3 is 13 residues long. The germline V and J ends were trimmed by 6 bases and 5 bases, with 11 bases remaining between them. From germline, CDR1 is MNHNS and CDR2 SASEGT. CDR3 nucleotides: TGTGCCAGCAGGGACACATTCCATCAGCCCCAGCATTTT. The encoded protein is CASRDTFHQPQHF.

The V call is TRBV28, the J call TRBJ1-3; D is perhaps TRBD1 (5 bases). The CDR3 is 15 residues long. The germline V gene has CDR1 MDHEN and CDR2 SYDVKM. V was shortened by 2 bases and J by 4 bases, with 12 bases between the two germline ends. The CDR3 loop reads CASSLGGGLGNTIYF. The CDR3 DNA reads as TGTGCCAGCAGTTTAGGGGGAGGGTTAGGAAACACCATATATTTT.

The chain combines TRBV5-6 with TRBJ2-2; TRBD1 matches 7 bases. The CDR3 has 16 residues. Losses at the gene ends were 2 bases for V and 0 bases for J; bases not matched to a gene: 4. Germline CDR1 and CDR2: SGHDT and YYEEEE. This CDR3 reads CASSFGTEANTGELFF. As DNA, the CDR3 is TGTGCCAGCAGCTTCGGGACAGAAGCGAACACCGGGGAGCTGTTTTTT.

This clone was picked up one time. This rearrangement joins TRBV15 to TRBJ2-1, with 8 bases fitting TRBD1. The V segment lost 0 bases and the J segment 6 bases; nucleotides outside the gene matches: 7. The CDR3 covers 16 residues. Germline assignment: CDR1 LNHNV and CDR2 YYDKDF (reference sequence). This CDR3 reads CATSRDLGTGVNEQFF. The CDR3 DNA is TGTGCCACCAGCAGAGATCTTGGGACAGGAGTCAATGAGCAGTTCTTC.

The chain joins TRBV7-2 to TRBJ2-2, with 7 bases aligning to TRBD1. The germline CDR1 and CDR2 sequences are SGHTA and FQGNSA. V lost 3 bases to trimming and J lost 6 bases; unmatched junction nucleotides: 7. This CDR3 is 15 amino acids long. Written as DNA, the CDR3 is TGTGCCAGCAGCTTTCGTCAGGGGGTTTCCGGGGAGCTGTTTTTT. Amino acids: CASSFRQGVSGELFF. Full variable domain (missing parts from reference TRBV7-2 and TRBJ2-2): GAGVSQSPSNKVTEKGKDVELRCDPISGHTALYWYRQSLGQGLEFLIYFQGNSAPDKSGLPSDRFSAERTGGSVSTLTIQRTQQEDSAVYLCASSFRQGVSGELFFGEGSRLTVL.

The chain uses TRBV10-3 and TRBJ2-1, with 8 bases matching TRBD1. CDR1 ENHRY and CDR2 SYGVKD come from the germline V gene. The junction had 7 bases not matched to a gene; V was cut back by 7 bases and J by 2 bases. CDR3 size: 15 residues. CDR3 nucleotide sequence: TGTGCCATCACCCCTGGGACAGGTGCCTACAATGAGCAGTTCTTC. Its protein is CAITPGTGAYNEQFF.

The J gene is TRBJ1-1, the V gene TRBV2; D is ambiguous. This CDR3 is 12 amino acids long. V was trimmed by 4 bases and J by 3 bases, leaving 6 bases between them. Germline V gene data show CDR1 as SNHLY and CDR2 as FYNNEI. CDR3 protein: CASSVLDTEAFF. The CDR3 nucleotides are TGTGCCAGCAGTGTCCTAGACACTGAAGCTTTCTTT.